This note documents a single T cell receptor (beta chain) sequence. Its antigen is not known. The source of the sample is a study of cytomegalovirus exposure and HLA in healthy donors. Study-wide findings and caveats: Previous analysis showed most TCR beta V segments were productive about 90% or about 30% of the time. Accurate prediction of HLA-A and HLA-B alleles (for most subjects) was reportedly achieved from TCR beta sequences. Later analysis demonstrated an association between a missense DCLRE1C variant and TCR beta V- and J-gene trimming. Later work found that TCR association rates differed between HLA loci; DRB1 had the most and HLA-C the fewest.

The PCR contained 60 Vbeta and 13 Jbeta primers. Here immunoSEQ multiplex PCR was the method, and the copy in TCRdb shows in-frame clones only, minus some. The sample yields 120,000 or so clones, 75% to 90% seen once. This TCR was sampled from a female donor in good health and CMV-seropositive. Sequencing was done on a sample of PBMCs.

The CDR3 region is CASSFSGAGNTIYF. CDR3 DNA: TGTGCCAGCAGCTTCTCAGGGGCGGGAAACACCATATATTTT. V is TRBV7-9 and J is TRBJ1-3; the D gene is possibly TRBD1 (6 bases). The CDR3 runs to 14 residues. V was trimmed by 3 bases and J by 4 bases, leaving 10 bases between them. Per the germline V gene, CDR1 is SEHNR and CDR2 is FQNEAQ (reference sequence).